These 10 T cell receptor beta chains share one sample of origin, sequenced in a study of cytomegalovirus exposure and HLA in healthy donors. The repertoire was sequenced with immunoSEQ multiplex PCR; TCRdb's copy has only in-frame clones and lacks some. This sample has some 170,000 clones, with about 83% found just once. The sequenced sample was PBMCs. The receptors were sampled from a woman between 25 and 40 years old in good health and CMV-seronegative.

This clone was counted a few times. The chain links TRBV13 to TRBJ1-1; D is uncertain. The ends were cut back, 2 bases at V and 1 base at J, with 2 bases in the middle. Germline lookup yields CDR1 PRHDT and CDR2 FYEKMQ (reference sequence). The CDR3 totals 12 residues. The CDR3 spells CASSLQNTEAFF. The CDR3 DNA sequence: TGTGCCAGCAGCTTACAGAACACTGAAGCTTTCTTT.

CDR3 in amino acids: CASGPDTGGIFGYTF. CDR3 bases: TGCGCCAGCGGACCAGATACAGGGGGCATCTTTGGCTACACCTTC. The chain uses TRBV5-1 and TRBJ1-2, with 9 bases that match TRBD1. CDR3 length equals 15 residues. V shed 7 bases, J shed 7 bases, and the junction held 14 bases outside the gene matches. In germline, CDR1 is SGHRS, CDR2 YFSETQ.

This chain joins TRBV6-1 and TRBJ1-1; D gene ambiguous. The V gene lost 10 bases and the J gene lost 4 bases, with 10 bases spanning the gap. The CDR3 covers 11 residues. Per germline, CDR1 MNHNS and CDR2 SASEGT. CDR3 region: CATSEATEAFF. CDR3 DNA sequence: TGTGCCACCTCGGAGGCCACTGAAGCTTTCTTT.

The chain employs TRBV6-1 and TRBJ2-7, with D uncertain. Germline CDR1 and CDR2: MNHNS and SASEGT. The ends were cut back, 7 bases at V and 5 bases at J, with 15 bases in the middle. This CDR3 is 13 amino acids long. The CDR3 region is CASTDEVFDEQYF. The CDR3 nucleotides are TGTGCCAGCACCGATGAGGTATTCGACGAGCAGTACTTC.

This clone was seen a handful of times. This chain connects TRBV5-1 to TRBJ2-1; no firm D call. CDR3 length: 13 residues. Trimming shortened V by 4 bases and J by 7 bases, and 12 bases separated the two germline ends. Per germline, CDR1 SGHRS and CDR2 YFSETQ. The CDR3 reads CASSPIRVNEQFF. The CDR3 nucleotides read TGCGCCAGCAGCCCCATTCGGGTAAATGAGCAGTTCTTC.

The rearrangement uses TRBV5-4 and TRBJ1-1; 9 bases fit TRBD1. Looked up from germline, CDR1 is SGHNT and CDR2 is YYREEE (reference sequence). The junction had 7 bases not matched to a gene; V was cut back by 3 bases and J by 1 base. This CDR3 spans 16 amino acids. The CDR3 nucleotides are TGTGCCAGCAGCTCAAAGGGGACAGGGAGGAACACTGAAGCTTTCTTT. It codes for CASSSKGTGRNTEAFF. The full variable domain, with the rest looked up from reference TRBV5-4 and TRBJ1-1, is ETGVTQSPTHLIKTRGQQVTLRCSSQSGHNTVSWYQQALGQGPQFIFQYYREEENGRGNFPPRFSGLQFPNYSSELNVNALELDDSALYLCASSSKGTGRNTEAFFGQGTRLTVV.

The rearrangement uses TRBV9 and TRBJ2-3, with a weak D call TRBD2 (7 bases). The CDR3 extends over 16 amino acids. Trimming stripped 0 bases from V and 0 bases from J, with 11 bases between. CDR1 and CDR2 (germline): SGDLS, YYNGEE. CDR3 amino acids: CASSVEAGASTDTQYF. In DNA, the CDR3 is TGTGCCAGCAGCGTAGAGGCGGGGGCAAGCACAGATACGCAGTATTTT.

This chain uses TRBV5-6 with TRBJ1-1, with 7 bases identical to TRBD1. Per germline, CDR1 SGHDT and CDR2 YYEEEE. J was trimmed by 0 bases and V by 2 bases; bases with no gene match: 1. The CDR3 contains 14 residues. This CDR3 reads CASSLGTVNTEAFF. The CDR3 coding sequence is TGTGCCAGCAGCTTAGGGACAGTGAACACTGAAGCTTTCTTT.

The gene calls are TRBV7-2 and TRBJ1-1; 12 bases fit TRBD1. CDR1 SGHTA and CDR2 FQGNSA come from the germline V gene. Losses at the gene ends were 8 bases for V and 1 base for J; bases not matched to a gene: 14. The CDR3 is 18 amino acids. CDR3 sequence reads: CASRDRGPRVYPNTEAFF. CDR3 DNA sequence: TGTGCCAGCCGGGACAGGGGGCCCCGAGTCTACCCGAACACTGAAGCTTTCTTT.

V gene TRBV7-9 combines with J gene TRBJ1-3; no reliable D call. The germline gives CDR1 SEHNR, CDR2 FQNEAQ (reference sequence). V lost 3 bases, J lost 4 bases, and 10 bases lay in between. The CDR3 contains 14 residues. The CDR3 spells CASSFPGPGNTIYF. Written as DNA, the CDR3 is TGTGCCAGCAGCTTCCCTGGGCCAGGAAACACCATATATTTT.